Listed below are T cell receptor beta chains from one sample, sequenced in a study of T cells expressing NK-cell markers. TCRdb reanalyzed the 5' RACE reads and collapses them to one entry per CDR3 protein, without DNA. The sample spans over 150,000 distinct CDR3 sequences; the ten largest clones claim around a third. Sequenced sample: blood T cells: a sorted CD56 or NKG2C T cell subset, CD4+ or CD8+ T cells, or bulk PBMC T cells (not recorded which). These TCRs come from a woman in her forties or fifties in good health. CDR3s include the opening cysteine and the closing phenylalanine or tryptophan. The order of the fields is J gene, V gene, CDR3 protein.

J: TRBJ2-5; V: TRBV29-1; CDR3: CSVEGGDRGETQYF
J: TRBJ2-1; V: TRBV11-2; CDR3: CASSSLEKVEQFF
J: TRBJ2-5; V: TRBV24-1; CDR3: CATSDFKSEGRKETQYF
J: TRBJ2-1; V: TRBV7-8; CDR3: CASTPGGPPDEQFF
J: TRBJ2-5; V: TRBV28; CDR3: CASNFPAGETQYF
J: TRBJ1-2; V: TRBV25-1; CDR3: CASSEYGGVHYGYTF
J: TRBJ1-5; V: TRBV4-1; CDR3: CASSDRSNQPQHF
J: TRBJ2-3; V: TRBV29-1; CDR3: CSAKAPFTDTQYF
J: TRBJ1-5; V: TRBV29-1; CDR3: CSVGDPGQGNQPQHF
J: TRBJ2-1; V: TRBV7-9; CDR3: CASSDLNREQFF
J: TRBJ2-7; V: TRBV4-1; CDR3: CASSPSREHYEQYF
J: TRBJ2-1; V: TRBV12-3/TRBV12-4; CDR3: CASSSGTPLSSYNEQFF
J: TRBJ1-1; V: TRBV7-2; CDR3: CASSLWLFMNTEAFF
J: TRBJ2-1; V: TRBV20-1; CDR3: CSAREGGRGNEQFF
J: TRBJ1-2; V: TRBV4-1; CDR3: CASSPGPAQVYGYTF
J: TRBJ2-7; V: TRBV30; CDR3: CAWKKRTYEQYF
J: TRBJ2-7; V: TRBV29-1; CDR3: CSVGQGRSYEQYF
J: TRBJ2-1; V: TRBV12-3/TRBV12-4; CDR3: CASSQFPGKGSYNEQFF
J: TRBJ2-5; V: TRBV3-1; CDR3: CASSIPNQETQYF
J: TRBJ2-3; V: TRBV7-6; CDR3: CASSLRGGGEDTQYF
J: TRBJ2-1; V: TRBV19; CDR3: CASSRTRNNEQFF
J: TRBJ2-6; V: TRBV20-1; CDR3: CSAREGGSANPGANVLTF
J: TRBJ1-5; V: TRBV4-1; CDR3: CASSQGTENQPQHF
J: TRBJ2-1; V: TRBV5-6; CDR3: CASSFSSANEQFF
J: TRBJ2-2; V: TRBV12-3/TRBV12-4; CDR3: CASSFGPSGGELFF
J: TRBJ2-1; V: TRBV6-5; CDR3: CASSPSGRANEQFF
J: TRBJ1-3; V: TRBV6-6; CDR3: CASSRPDSGNTIYF
J: TRBJ1-2; V: TRBV10-3; CDR3: CAISGEDYGYTF